This is a list of T cell receptor beta chains from one sample in a study of shared clonotypes between healthy human individuals. Assay: immunoSEQ multiplex PCR; the TCRdb copy retains only in-frame clones and omits some. The sample holds roughly 2.2 million clones, about 90% seen once. Sequencing input: naive CD4+ T cells from PBMCs. The receptors originated from a man between 18 and 29 years old in good health. Some clones in this sample may be carry-over from other donors' samples. Each CDR3 is given with its conserved first and last residue. Each record gives: clone size, V gene, D gene, J gene, CDR3 DNA, CDR3 protein. D genes are given only for firm matches. Only some rows state a clone size, as once, few, many or a class for expanded clones.

>NA|TRBV5-1|TRBD1|TRBJ1-2
TGCGCCAGCAGCTTGGCCTTGTCAGGGGGCAGTGATAACACCTTC
CASSLALSGGSDNTF
>once|TRBV10-3|TRBD2|TRBJ2-5
TGTGCCATCAGTGAGCCCCCGGGACTAGCGGGGGTCGACCAAGAGACCCAGTACTTC
CAISEPPGLAGVDQETQYF
>NA|TRBV18|TRBD1|TRBJ1-3
TGTGCCAGCTCAACGGACAGGGGCACCTCTGGAAACACCATATATTTT
CASSTDRGTSGNTIYF
>NA|TRBV5-1|NA|TRBJ2-5
TGCGCCAGCAGCTTTTTGGGAATGGAGACCCAGTACTTC
CASSFLGMETQYF
>NA|TRBV5-1|NA|TRBJ1-1
TGCGCCAGCAGCGGACAACCGGGGGCGGGGAACACTGAAGCTTTCTTT
CASSGQPGAGNTEAFF
>NA|TRBV28|TRBD2|TRBJ2-7
TGTGCCAGCAGTCCAGCGGGAGGAAGTGAGCAGTACTTC
CASSPAGGSEQYF
>NA|TRBV28|NA|TRBJ2-3
TGTGCCAGCGGTTGGGGCCCAGGCTCTAGCACAGATACGCAGTATTTT
CASGWGPGSSTDTQYF
>once|TRBV7-2|TRBD2|TRBJ2-5
TGTGCCAGCAGCGAGACTAGCGGGAGGCCCCCCACCCAGTACTTC
CASSETSGRPPTQYF
>NA|TRBV18|NA|TRBJ2-6
TGTGCCAGCTCACCACCTGGGACAAACTCTGGGGCCAACGTCCTGACTTTC
CASSPPGTNSGANVLTF
>NA|TRBV9|NA|TRBJ2-3
TGTGCCAGCAGCGTAACAATAATCCCAGATACGCAGTATTTT
CASSVTIIPDTQYF
>NA|TRBV28|TRBD1|TRBJ2-7
TGTGCCAGCCGGGACAGTGCCGTGCAGTACTTC
CASRDSAVQYF
>NA|TRBV7-8|NA|TRBJ2-1
TGTGCCAGCAGCTCGGACTCTTTCTCCTACAATGAGCAGTTCTTC
CASSSDSFSYNEQFF
>NA|TRBV5-1|TRBD1|TRBJ2-7
TGCGCCAGCAGAAAGACAGGGGGCAGGTACGAGCAGTACTTC
CASRKTGGRYEQYF
>NA|TRBV5-8|NA|TRBJ2-7
TGTGCCAGCAGCCCTGGGTGGGGGGCACAGGGATCTTACGAGCAGTACTTC
CASSPGWGAQGSYEQYF
>once|TRBV27|NA|TRBJ2-5
TGTGCCAGCAGTTTAAGATCCCAAGAGACCCAGTACTTC
CASSLRSQETQYF
>NA|TRBV5-1|TRBD2|TRBJ2-1
TGCGCCAGCAGCTTGGAACTAGCGGGAGATGAGCAGTTCTTC
CASSLELAGDEQFF
>NA|TRBV5-1|TRBD1|TRBJ2-6
TGCGCCAGCAGGTCGGCAGGGGGTTCCTCTGGGGCCAACGTCCTGACTTTC
CASRSAGGSSGANVLTF
>NA|TRBV14|TRBD2|TRBJ2-1
TGTGCCAGCAGCCAAGATTCAGGGACTAGCCTTTACAATGAGCAGTTCTTC
CASSQDSGTSLYNEQFF
>NA|TRBV27|TRBD1|TRBJ2-7
TGTGCCAGCAGGGCCGGACAGGGACCCTACGAGCAGTACTTC
CASRAGQGPYEQYF
>NA|TRBV2|NA|TRBJ1-1
TGTGCCAGCAGTGAGTGGGACTTGAACACTGAAGCTTTCTTT
CASSEWDLNTEAFF
>once|TRBV5-1|NA|TRBJ2-1
TGCGCCAGCAGCTTGGTAGCAGGGGGGACCTACAATGAGCAGTTCTTC
CASSLVAGGTYNEQFF
>NA|TRBV6-1|NA|TRBJ1-4
TGTGCCAGCAGGGCAATACCGTCTAATGAAAAACTGTTTTTT
CASRAIPSNEKLFF
>NA|TRBV28|NA|TRBJ1-1
TGTGCCCTCGGGGGGTGGAACACTGAAGCTTTCTTT
CALGGWNTEAFF
>NA|TRBV18|NA|TRBJ1-2
TGTGCCAGCTCACCACCGAGCCAGACACCGGACCTCTATGGCTACACCTTC
CASSPPSQTPDLYGYTF
>NA|TRBV7-3|NA|TRBJ2-3
TGTGCCAGCAGCACCCGGAGGGCCTCGGGCACAGATACGCAGTATTTT
CASSTRRASGTDTQYF
>NA|TRBV28|NA|TRBJ1-2
TGTGCCAGCAGCTCAGTCCCACACTATGGCTACACCTTC
CASSSVPHYGYTF
>NA|TRBV25-1|NA|TRBJ2-1
TGTGCCAGCAGCGCTCCCGGGACCCAAGACAATGAGCAGTTCTTC
CASSAPGTQDNEQFF
>NA|TRBV5-1|TRBD1|TRBJ2-3
TGCGCCAGCAGGGACAGGGCTAGCACAGATACGCAGTATTTT
CASRDRASTDTQYF
>NA|TRBV5-1|NA|TRBJ2-7
TGCGCCAGCAGCTTGGGTCTAGCGAGCTCCTACGAGCAGTACTTC
CASSLGLASSYEQYF
>NA|TRBV15|NA|TRBJ1-5
TGTGCCACCAGCAGAGATGGGGGGGGGAGGCAGCCCCAGCATTTT
CATSRDGGGRQPQHF
>NA|TRBV4-3|NA|TRBJ2-2
TGCGCCAGCAGCTCCCACGCCAGGTCCCGGGGGGAGCTGTTTTTT
CASSSHARSRGELFF
>NA|TRBV5-1|NA|TRBJ1-4
TGCGCCAGCAGCGTCGGGTCAGGAGAAAAACTGTTTTTT
CASSVGSGEKLFF
>NA|TRBV7-2|NA|TRBJ2-7
TGTGCCAGCAGCCTAGACTCCACCTACGAGCAGTACTTC
CASSLDSTYEQYF
>NA|TRBV20-1|NA|TRBJ2-7
TGCAGTGCCAGAGGAATTTACGAGCAGTACTTC
CSARGIYEQYF
>NA|TRBV2|NA|TRBJ2-3
TGTGCCAGCAGTGACACGGGACTCCATAATACGCAGTATTTT
CASSDTGLHNTQYF